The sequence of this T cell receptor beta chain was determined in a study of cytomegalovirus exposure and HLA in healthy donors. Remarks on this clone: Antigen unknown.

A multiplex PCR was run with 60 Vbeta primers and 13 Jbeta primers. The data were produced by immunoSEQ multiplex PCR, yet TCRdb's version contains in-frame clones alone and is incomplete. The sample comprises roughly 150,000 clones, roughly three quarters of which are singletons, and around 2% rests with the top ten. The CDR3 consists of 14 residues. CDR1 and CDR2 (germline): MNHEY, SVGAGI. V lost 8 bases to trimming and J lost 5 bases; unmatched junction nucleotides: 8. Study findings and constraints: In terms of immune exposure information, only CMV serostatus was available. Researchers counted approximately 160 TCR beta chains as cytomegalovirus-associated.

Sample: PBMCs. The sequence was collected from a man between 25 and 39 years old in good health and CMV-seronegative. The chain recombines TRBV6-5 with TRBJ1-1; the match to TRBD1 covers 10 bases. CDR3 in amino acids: CASWETGGFTEAFF. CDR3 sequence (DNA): TGTGCCAGCTGGGAGACAGGGGGCTTTACTGAAGCTTTCTTT.